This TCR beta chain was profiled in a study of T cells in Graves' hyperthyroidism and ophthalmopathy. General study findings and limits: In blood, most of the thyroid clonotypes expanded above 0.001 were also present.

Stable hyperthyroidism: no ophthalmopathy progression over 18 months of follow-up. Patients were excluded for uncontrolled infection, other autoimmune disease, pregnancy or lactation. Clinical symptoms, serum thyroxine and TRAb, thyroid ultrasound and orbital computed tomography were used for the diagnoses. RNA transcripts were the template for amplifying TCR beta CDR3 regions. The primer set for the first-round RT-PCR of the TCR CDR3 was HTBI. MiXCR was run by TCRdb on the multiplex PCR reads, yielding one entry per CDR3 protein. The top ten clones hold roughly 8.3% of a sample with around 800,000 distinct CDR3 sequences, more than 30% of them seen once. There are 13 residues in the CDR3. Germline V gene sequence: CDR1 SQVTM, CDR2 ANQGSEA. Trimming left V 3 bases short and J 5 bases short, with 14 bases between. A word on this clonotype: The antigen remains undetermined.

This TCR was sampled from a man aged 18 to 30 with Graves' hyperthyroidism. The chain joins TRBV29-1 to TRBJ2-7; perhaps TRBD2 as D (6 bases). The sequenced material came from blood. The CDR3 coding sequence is TGCAGCGTTGAGGGACTCACTAGGGACGAGCAGTACTTC. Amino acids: CSVEGLTRDEQYF.